This T cell receptor beta chain appears in the sequencing data of a study of beta chain features in type 1 diabetes. Comments on this clone: No antigen is known for it.

The CDR3 has 14 amino acids. After removal of 4 bases from V and 3 bases from J, the junction contained 4 bases not matched to a gene. CDR1 is SNHLY, CDR2 FYNNEI, per germline. General study points: Fewer junction insertions and more nucleotide deletions appeared in type 1 diabetes patients. The naive, central memory and Treg TCRB repertoires looked more alike in patients than they did in healthy donors.

Every isolated RNA sample was fully reverse transcribed, so sequencing captured expressed TCRB transcripts. Reads from naive, central memory and regulatory T cell samples averaged approximately 3.4 million. Clones were sequenced by immunoSEQ multiplex PCR, and TCRdb holds only the in-frame ones, with some missing. The repertoire consists of about 130,000 clones, with about a tenth occurring once and the leading ten covering approximately 0.68%. The chain couples TRBV2 to TRBJ2-7; 9 nucleotides match TRBD1. Source material: central memory CD4+ T cells from blood. The receptor comes from a man aged 18 to 29 in good health. CDR3 DNA sequence: TGTGCCAGCAGTGGGCGGGACAGGGACTACGAGCAGTACTTC. This encodes CASSGRDRDYEQYF.